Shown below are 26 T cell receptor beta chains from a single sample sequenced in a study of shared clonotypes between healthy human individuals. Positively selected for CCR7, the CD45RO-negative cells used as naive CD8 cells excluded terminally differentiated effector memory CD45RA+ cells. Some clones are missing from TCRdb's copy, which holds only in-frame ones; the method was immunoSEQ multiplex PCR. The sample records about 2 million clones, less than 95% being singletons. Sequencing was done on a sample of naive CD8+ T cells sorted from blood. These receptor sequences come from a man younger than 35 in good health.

The chain's CDR3 is CASSLWGAYEQYF. The DNA of the CDR3 is TGTGCCAGCAGCTTGTGGGGAGCCTACGAGCAGTACTTC. The chain employs TRBV11-2 and TRBJ2-7, with TRBD2 as a possible D gene (5 bases). V was pared by 3 bases and J by 2 bases, with 8 bases between. Per the germline V gene, CDR1 is SGHAT and CDR2 is FQNNGV. CDR3 length: 13 amino acids.

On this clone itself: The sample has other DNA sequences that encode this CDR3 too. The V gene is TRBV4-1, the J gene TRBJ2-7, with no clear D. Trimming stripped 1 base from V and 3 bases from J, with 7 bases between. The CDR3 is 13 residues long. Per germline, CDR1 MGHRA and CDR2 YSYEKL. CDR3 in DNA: TGCGCCAGCAGCCAAGTTGGCGACTACGAGCAGTACTTC. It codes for CASSQVGDYEQYF.

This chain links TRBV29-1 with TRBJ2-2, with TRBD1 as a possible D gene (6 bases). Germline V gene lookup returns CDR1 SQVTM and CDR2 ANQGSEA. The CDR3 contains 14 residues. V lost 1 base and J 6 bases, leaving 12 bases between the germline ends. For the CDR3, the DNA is TGCAGCGTTGAAGGACAGGACGGATCCGGGGAGCTGTTTTTT. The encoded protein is CSVEGQDGSGELFF.

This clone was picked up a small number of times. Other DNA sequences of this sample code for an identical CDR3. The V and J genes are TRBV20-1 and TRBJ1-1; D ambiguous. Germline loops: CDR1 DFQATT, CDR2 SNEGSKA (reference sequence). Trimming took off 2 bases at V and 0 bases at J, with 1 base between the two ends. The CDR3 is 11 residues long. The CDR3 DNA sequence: TGCAGTGCTAGACTGAACACTGAAGCTTTCTTT. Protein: CSARLNTEAFF.

DNA for the CDR3: TGTGCCAGAGGCCATCCGAGGGGCGATCAGTACTTC. Translating it yields CARGHPRGDQYF. The chain combines TRBV5-3 with TRBJ2-7; possibly TRBD1 or TRBD2 for D (5 bases each). TRBV5-3 is labeled an ORF, and its function is uncertain. The ends were cut back, 7 bases at V and 10 bases at J, with 18 bases in the middle. The CDR3 sequence is 12 residues long.

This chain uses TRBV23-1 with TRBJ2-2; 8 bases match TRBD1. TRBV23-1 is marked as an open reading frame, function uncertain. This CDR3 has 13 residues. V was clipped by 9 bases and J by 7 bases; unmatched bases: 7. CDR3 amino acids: CARRTGKIGELFF. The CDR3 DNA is TGCGCCAGACGGACAGGGAAAATCGGGGAGCTGTTTTTT.

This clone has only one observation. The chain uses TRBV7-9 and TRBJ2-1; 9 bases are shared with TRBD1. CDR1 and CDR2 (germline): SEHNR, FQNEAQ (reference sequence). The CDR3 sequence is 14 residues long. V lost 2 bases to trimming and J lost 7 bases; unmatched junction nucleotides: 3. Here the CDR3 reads CASSLRDRDNEQFF. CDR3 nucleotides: TGTGCCAGCAGCTTAAGGGACAGGGATAATGAGCAGTTCTTC.

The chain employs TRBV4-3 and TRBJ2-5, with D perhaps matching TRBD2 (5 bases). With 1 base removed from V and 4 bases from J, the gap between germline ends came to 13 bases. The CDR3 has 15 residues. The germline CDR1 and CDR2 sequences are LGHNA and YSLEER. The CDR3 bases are TGCGCCAGCAGCCAAGCTACGGGGTCCCCAGAGACCCAGTACTTC. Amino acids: CASSQATGSPETQYF.

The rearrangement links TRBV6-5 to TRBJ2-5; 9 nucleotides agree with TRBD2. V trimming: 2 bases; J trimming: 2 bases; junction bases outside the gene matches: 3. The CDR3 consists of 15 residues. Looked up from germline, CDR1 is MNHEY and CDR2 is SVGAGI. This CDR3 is CASSYGAGGQETQYF. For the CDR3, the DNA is TGTGCCAGCAGTTACGGAGCGGGAGGTCAAGAGACCCAGTACTTC.

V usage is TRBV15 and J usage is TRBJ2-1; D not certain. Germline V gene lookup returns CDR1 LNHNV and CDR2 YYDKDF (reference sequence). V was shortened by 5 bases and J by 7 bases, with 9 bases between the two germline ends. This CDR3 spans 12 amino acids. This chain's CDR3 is CATSGVLNEQFF. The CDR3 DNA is TGTGCCACCAGCGGGGTTTTAAATGAGCAGTTCTTC.

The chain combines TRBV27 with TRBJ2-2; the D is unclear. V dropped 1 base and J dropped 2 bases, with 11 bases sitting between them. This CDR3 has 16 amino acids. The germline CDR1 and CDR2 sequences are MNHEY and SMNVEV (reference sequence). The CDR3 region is CASSLWSPANTGELFF. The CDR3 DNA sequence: TGTGCCAGCAGTTTATGGTCCCCGGCCAACACCGGGGAGCTGTTTTTT.

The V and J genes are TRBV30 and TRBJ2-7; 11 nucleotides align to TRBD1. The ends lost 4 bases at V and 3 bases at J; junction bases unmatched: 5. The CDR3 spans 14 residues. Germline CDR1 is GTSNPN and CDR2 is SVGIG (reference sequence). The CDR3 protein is CAWTRGTGGYEQYF. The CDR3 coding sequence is TGTGCCTGGACCCGCGGGACAGGGGGCTACGAGCAGTACTTC.

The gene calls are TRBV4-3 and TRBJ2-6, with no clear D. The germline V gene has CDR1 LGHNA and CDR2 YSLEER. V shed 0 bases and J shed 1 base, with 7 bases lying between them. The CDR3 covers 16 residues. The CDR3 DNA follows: TGCGCCAGCAGCCAAGAAAGCGCTTCTGGGGCCAACGTCCTGACTTTC. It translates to CASSQESASGANVLTF.

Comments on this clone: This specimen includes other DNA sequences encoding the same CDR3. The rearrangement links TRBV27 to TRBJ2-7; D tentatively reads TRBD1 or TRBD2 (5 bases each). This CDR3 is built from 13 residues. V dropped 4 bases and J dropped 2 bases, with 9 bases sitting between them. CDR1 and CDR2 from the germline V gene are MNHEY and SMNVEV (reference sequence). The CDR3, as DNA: TGTGCCAGCAGTTCGACGGGACCCTACGAGCAGTACTTC. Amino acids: CASSSTGPYEQYF.

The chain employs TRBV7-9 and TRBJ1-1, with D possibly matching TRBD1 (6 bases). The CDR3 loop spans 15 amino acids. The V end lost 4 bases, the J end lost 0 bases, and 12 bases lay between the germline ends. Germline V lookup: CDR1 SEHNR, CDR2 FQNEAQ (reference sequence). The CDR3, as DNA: TGTGCCAGCAGCTCAAACAGGGATTTGAACACTGAAGCTTTCTTT. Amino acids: CASSSNRDLNTEAFF.

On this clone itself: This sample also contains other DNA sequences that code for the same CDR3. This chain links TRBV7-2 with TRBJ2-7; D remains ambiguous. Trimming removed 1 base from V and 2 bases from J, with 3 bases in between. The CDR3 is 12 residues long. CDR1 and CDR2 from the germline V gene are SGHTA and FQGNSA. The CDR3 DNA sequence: TGTGCCAGCAGCTTAGTGGCCTACGAGCAGTACTTC. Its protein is CASSLVAYEQYF.

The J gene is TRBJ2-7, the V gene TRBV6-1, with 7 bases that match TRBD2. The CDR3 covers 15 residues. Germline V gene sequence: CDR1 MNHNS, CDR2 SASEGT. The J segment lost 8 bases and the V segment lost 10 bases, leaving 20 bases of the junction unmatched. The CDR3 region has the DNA TGTGCCACCTCATCACGTGGCGGGAGCTTGTTACAGCAGTACTTC. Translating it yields CATSSRGGSLLQQYF.

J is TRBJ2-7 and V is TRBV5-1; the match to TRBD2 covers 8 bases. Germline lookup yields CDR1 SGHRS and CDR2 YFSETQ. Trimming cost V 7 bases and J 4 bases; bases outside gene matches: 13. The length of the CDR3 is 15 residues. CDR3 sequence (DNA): TGCGCCAGCCGCCCGGTGGCTAGCGGGCTATACGAGCAGTACTTC. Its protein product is CASRPVASGLYEQYF.

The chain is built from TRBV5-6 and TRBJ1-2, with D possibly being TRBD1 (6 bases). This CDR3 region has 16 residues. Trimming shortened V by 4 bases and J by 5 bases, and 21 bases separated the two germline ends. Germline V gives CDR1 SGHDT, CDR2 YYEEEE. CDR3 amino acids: CASSRTDRGRGYGYTF. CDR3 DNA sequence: TGTGCCAGCAGCCGGACCGACCGGGGGCGCGGGTATGGCTACACCTTC.

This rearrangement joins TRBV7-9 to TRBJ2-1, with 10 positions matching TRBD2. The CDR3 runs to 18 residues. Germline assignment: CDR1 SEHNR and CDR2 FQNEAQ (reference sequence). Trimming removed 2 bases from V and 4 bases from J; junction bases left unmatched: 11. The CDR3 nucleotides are TGTGCCAGCAGCTTACAGGGCTCAGGGACTAGCGTTTACAATGAGCAGTTCTTC. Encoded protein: CASSLQGSGTSVYNEQFF. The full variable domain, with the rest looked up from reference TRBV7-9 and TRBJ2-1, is DTGVSQNPRHKITKRGQNVTFRCDPISEHNRLYWYRQTLGQGPEFLTYFQNEAQLEKSRLLSDRFSAERPKGSFSTLEIQRTEQGDSAMYLCASSLQGSGTSVYNEQFFGPGTRLTVL.

The chain's CDR3 is CASSVLRDRLNTGELFF. CDR3 DNA: TGTGCCAGCAGCGTACTCCGGGACAGACTAAACACCGGGGAGCTGTTTTTT. The V call is TRBV13, the J call TRBJ2-2; 7 positions match TRBD1. Germline assignment: CDR1 PRHDT and CDR2 FYEKMQ (reference sequence). CDR3 length: 17 amino acids. J lost 2 bases, V lost 5 bases, and 11 bases had no gene match.

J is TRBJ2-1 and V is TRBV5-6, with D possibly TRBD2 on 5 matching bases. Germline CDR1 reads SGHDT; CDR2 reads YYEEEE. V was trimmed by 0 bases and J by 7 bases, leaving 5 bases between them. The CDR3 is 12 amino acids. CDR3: CASSLERNEQFF. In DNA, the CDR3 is TGTGCCAGCAGCTTGGAGCGGAATGAGCAGTTCTTC.

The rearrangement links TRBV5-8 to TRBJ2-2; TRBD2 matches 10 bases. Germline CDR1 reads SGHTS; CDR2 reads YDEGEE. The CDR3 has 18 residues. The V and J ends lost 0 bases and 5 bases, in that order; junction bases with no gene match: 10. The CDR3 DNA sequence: TGTGCCAGCAGCTTGGTTGTGCTAGCGGGAGTCCGAACCGGGGAGCTGTTTTTT. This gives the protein CASSLVVLAGVRTGELFF.

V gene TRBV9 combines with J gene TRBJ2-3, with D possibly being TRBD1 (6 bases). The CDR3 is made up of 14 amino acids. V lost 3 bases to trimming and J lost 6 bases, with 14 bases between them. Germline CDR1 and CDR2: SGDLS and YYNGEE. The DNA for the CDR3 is TGTGCCAGCAGCGAAGGGGGATCGGGTGATACGCAGTATTTT. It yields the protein CASSEGGSGDTQYF.

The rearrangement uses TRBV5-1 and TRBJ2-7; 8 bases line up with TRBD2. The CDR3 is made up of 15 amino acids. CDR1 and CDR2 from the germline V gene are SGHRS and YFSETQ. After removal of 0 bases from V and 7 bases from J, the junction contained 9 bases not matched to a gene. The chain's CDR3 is CASSLDGGLVWEQYF. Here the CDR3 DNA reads TGCGCCAGCAGCTTGGATGGGGGACTAGTATGGGAGCAGTACTTC.

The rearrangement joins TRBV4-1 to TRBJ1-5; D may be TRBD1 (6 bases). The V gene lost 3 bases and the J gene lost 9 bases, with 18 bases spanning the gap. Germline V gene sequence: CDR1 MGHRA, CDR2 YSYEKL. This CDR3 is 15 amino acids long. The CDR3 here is CASSQDGTTFGPQHF. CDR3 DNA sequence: TGCGCCAGCAGCCAGGACGGGACAACCTTCGGGCCCCAGCATTTT.